The 5 T cell receptor beta chains below come from one sample, sequenced in a study of blood T cell repertoires in COVID-19. Libraries were prepared by immunoSEQ multiplex PCR; TCRdb keeps only in-frame clonotypes and omits some of them. The repertoire holds approximately 180,000 clones, with around nine tenths as singletons. The specimen was peripheral blood. These receptors all come from a man aged 55 to 70 with active or convalescent COVID-19.

V usage is TRBV2 and J usage is TRBJ1-5; perhaps TRBD1 as D (5 bases). The germline V and J ends were trimmed by 0 bases and 8 bases, with 14 bases remaining between them. The CDR3 covers 15 residues. CDR1 is SNHLY, CDR2 FYNNEI, per germline. The CDR3 spells CASSEAGSWGEPQHF. In nucleotides, the CDR3 is TGTGCCAGCAGTGAAGCCGGCAGTTGGGGGGAGCCCCAGCATTTT.

The chain recombines TRBV5-1 with TRBJ2-7, with a possible D match to TRBD1 (6 bases). Germline V gene data show CDR1 as SGHRS and CDR2 as YFSETQ. V gave up 4 bases and J gave up 8 bases, with 16 bases separating them. The CDR3 has 13 amino acids. In DNA form, the CDR3 reads TGCGCCAGCAGCCCGGAATCCCAGGGGAAGCAGTACTTC. It codes for CASSPESQGKQYF.

The genes are TRBV11-2 and TRBJ1-2; 10 bases align to TRBD1. J lost 11 bases, V lost 4 bases, and 10 bases had no gene match. The CDR3 has 14 amino acids. Germline V gene lookup returns CDR1 SGHAT and CDR2 FQNNGV. The CDR3 DNA sequence: TGTGCCAGCAGCTATAGGATCCGGGACAGGGGATACACCTTC. It is translated as CASSYRIRDRGYTF.

CDR3 loop: CASSLVPDTYEQYF. The DNA for the CDR3 is TGTGCCAGCAGCTTAGTACCAGACACCTACGAGCAGTACTTC. The J gene is TRBJ2-7, the V gene TRBV11-2; D is ambiguous. V was pared by 1 base and J by 2 bases, with 9 bases between. Germline CDR1 SGHAT, CDR2 FQNNGV. CDR3 length equals 14 residues. Full variable domain (rest looked up from reference TRBV11-2 and TRBJ2-7): EAGVAQSPRYKIIEKRQSVAFWCNPISGHATLYWYQQILGQGPKLLIQFQNNGVVDDSQLPKDRFSAERLKGVDSTLKIQPAKLEDSAVYLCASSLVPDTYEQYFGPGTRLTVT.

This clone was seen just once. The chain recombines TRBV4-1 with TRBJ2-5; possible D gene TRBD1, 6 bases. V was cut by 0 bases and J by 9 bases, with 14 bases left in between. Per the germline V gene, CDR1 is MGHRA and CDR2 is YSYEKL. CDR3 length equals 14 residues. This CDR3 reads CASSQEGLPGAQYF. CDR3 in DNA: TGCGCCAGCAGCCAAGAAGGACTCCCAGGGGCCCAGTACTTC.